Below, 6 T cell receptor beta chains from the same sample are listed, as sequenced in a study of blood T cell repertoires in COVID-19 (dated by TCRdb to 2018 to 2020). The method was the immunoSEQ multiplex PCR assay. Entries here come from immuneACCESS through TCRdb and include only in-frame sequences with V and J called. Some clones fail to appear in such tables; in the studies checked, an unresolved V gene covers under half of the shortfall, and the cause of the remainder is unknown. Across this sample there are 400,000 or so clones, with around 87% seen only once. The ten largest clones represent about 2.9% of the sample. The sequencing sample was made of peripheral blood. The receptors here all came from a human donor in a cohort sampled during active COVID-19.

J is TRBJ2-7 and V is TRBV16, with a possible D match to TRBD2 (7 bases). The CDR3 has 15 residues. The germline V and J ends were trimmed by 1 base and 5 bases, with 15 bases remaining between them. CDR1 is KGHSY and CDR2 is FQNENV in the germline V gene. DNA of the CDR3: TGTGCCAGCAGCCAATGGAGGGGGGGAGTCAACGAGCAGTACTTC. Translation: CASSQWRGGVNEQYF.

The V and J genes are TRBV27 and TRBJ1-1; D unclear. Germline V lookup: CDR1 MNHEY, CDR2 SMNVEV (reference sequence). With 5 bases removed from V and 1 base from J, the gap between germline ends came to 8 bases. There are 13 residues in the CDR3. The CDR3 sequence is CASSIRWNTEAFF. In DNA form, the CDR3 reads TGTGCCAGCAGTATCAGGTGGAACACTGAAGCTTTCTTT.

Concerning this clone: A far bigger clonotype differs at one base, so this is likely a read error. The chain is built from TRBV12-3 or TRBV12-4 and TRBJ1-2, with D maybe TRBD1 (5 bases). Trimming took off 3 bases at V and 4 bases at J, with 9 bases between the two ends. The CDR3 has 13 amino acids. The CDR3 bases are TGTGCCAGCAGTTTCCAGGGAACCTATGGCTACACCTTC. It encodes CASSFQGTYGYTF.

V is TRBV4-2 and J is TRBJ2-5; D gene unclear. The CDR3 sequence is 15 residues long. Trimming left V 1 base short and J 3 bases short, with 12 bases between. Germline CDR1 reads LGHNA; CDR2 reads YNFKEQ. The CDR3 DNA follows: TGTGCCAGCAGCCAAGGAAGAACAGACAAAGAGACCCAGTACTTC. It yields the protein CASSQGRTDKETQYF.

The CDR3 loop is CASTLTRWDRVLQGYTF. Here the CDR3 DNA reads TGTGCCAGCACCCTCACCCGGTGGGACAGGGTCTTACAGGGCTACACCTTC. The gene calls are TRBV7-9 and TRBJ1-2; 9 bases are a match to TRBD1. The V and J ends lost 7 bases and 8 bases, in that order; junction bases with no gene match: 20. Germline CDR1 reads SEHNR; CDR2 reads FQNEAQ (reference sequence). This CDR3 has 17 amino acids.

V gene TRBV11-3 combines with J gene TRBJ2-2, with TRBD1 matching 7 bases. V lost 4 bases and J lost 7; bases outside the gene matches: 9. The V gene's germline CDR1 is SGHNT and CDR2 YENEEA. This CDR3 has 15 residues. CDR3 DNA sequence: TGTGCCAGCAGCTCGCACAGGGGAGTCGGCGGGGAGCTGTTTTTT. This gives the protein CASSSHRGVGGELFF.